These 10 T cell receptor beta chains were sequenced from one sample in a study of blood T cell repertoires in COVID-19. Method: immunoSEQ multiplex PCR; TCRdb's copy keeps in-frame clones and lacks some. The sample records approximately 270,000 clones, around 90% being singletons. Sequencing was done on a sample of peripheral blood. The source of these receptors is a man over 45 with acute or convalescent COVID-19.

V is TRBV5-6 and J is TRBJ2-6; no reliable D call. With 4 bases removed from V and 2 bases from J, the gap between germline ends came to 7 bases. The CDR3 totals 14 residues. The germline CDR1 and CDR2 sequences are SGHDT and YYEEEE. The CDR3 DNA is TGTGCCAGCAGCCTAGTAGCTGGGGCCAACGTCCTGACTTTC. It codes for CASSLVAGANVLTF.

The rearrangement joins TRBV6-2 or TRBV6-3 to TRBJ2-7; TRBD2 is a possible D gene (7 bases). The germline gives CDR1 MNHEY, CDR2 SVGEGT. CDR3 length equals 12 residues. Trimming pared 5 bases from V and 7 bases from J, leaving 12 bases between. The CDR3 is CASSQRGGEQYF. The CDR3 region has the DNA TGTGCCAGCAGTCAGAGGGGGGGGGAGCAGTACTTC.

J is TRBJ2-5 and V is TRBV9, with 8 bases matching TRBD2. The V gene's germline CDR1 is SGDLS and CDR2 YYNGEE. This CDR3 has 16 residues. J gave up 2 bases and V 0 bases, and 6 bases lay outside the gene matches. The CDR3 loop reads CASSVAVGGAQETQYF. In DNA, the CDR3 is TGTGCCAGCAGCGTAGCGGTCGGGGGGGCACAAGAGACCCAGTACTTC.

The chain couples TRBV25-1 to TRBJ2-1, with 7 bases fitting TRBD1. V lost 2 bases and J lost 4; bases outside the gene matches: 5. Germline V gene lookup returns CDR1 MGHDK and CDR2 SYGVNS. The CDR3 is 15 amino acids. This CDR3 is CASSEPDRPYNEQFF. CDR3 sequence (DNA): TGTGCCAGCAGTGAACCGGACAGGCCATACAATGAGCAGTTCTTC. Using reference TRBV25-1 and TRBJ2-1 for the parts outside the CDR3, the full variable domain is EADIYQTPRYLVIGTGKKITLECSQTMGHDKMYWYQQDPGMELHLIHYSYGVNSTEKGDLSSESTVSRIRTEHFPLTLESARPSHTSQYLCASSEPDRPYNEQFFGPGTRLTVL.

This clone was counted once. The rearrangement links TRBV5-1 to TRBJ2-7, with D perhaps TRBD1 (6 bases). From germline, CDR1 is SGHRS and CDR2 YFSETQ. The CDR3 covers 12 residues. Trimming removed 2 bases at V and 6 bases at J, with 9 bases between. CDR3 DNA: TGCGCCAGCAGCTTCAACAGGGTCGAGCAGTACTTC. As protein: CASSFNRVEQYF.

This chain uses TRBV19 with TRBJ1-2; perhaps TRBD1 as D (6 bases). The CDR3 covers 14 residues. Germline values: CDR1 LNHDA, CDR2 SQIVND (reference sequence). Trimming cost V 3 bases and J 10 bases, with 18 bases left between them. The CDR3 is CASSMGHGSQDYTF. The CDR3 region has the DNA TGTGCCAGTAGTATGGGACACGGCTCGCAGGACTACACCTTC. The full variable domain, completed using reference TRBV19 and TRBJ1-2, is DGGITQSPKYLFRKEGQNVTLSCEQNLNHDAMYWYRQDPGQGLRLIYYSQIVNDFQKGDIAEGYSVSREKKESFPLTVTSAQKNPTAFYLCASSMGHGSQDYTFGSGTRLTVV.

The J gene is TRBJ1-4, the V gene TRBV7-9; no firm D call. V was shortened by 5 bases and J by 7 bases, with 14 bases between the two germline ends. This CDR3 has 14 residues. Germline assignment: CDR1 SEHNR and CDR2 FQNEAQ (reference sequence). The CDR3 DNA reads TGTGCCAGCAGCGCGAGCGGGCAGAGTGAAAAACTGTTTTTT. This encodes CASSASGQSEKLFF.

This clone was counted once. This chain joins TRBV6-5 and TRBJ2-5, with TRBD2 matching over 8 bases. The CDR3 consists of 14 residues. Germline V gives CDR1 MNHEY, CDR2 SVGAGI. V shed 7 bases, J shed 7 bases, and the junction held 11 bases outside the gene matches. The CDR3 region is CASKKAGEGGTQYF. CDR3 nucleotide sequence: TGTGCCAGCAAAAAAGCGGGGGAAGGGGGGACCCAGTACTTC.

A note on this clone: Within the sample, other DNA sequences also encode this same CDR3. The genes are TRBV19 and TRBJ2-7, with 8 nucleotides matching TRBD2. CDR1 and CDR2 from the germline V gene are LNHDA and SQIVND (reference sequence). The CDR3 extends over 14 amino acids. The ends lost 3 bases at V and 2 bases at J; junction bases unmatched: 3. The DNA for the CDR3 is TGTGCCAGTAGTATTGGGCGGGGGGCCTACGAGCAGTACTTC. Amino acid sequence: CASSIGRGAYEQYF.

The chain employs TRBV4-1 and TRBJ2-5; 7 nucleotides agree with TRBD1. CDR1 and CDR2 (germline): MGHRA, YSYEKL. V shed 0 bases, J shed 10 bases, and the junction held 5 bases outside the gene matches. The CDR3 has 13 residues. In nucleotides, the CDR3 is TGCGCCAGCAGCCAAGATCGGAGACAGGGCCAGTACTTC. It codes for CASSQDRRQGQYF.